This T cell receptor (beta chain) was recovered during a study of T-cell memory formation after mild COVID-19. The CDR3 extends over 14 amino acids. The junction had 8 bases not matched to a gene; V was cut back by 6 bases and J by 8 bases. The V gene's germline CDR1 is MNHNS and CDR2 SASEGT. TCRdb used MiXCR to reprocess the 5' RACE reads, holding one entry per CDR3 protein. Here the sample spans about 320,000 distinct CDR3 sequences, roughly an eighth being singletons. The TCR originated in a man younger than 30 who had mild COVID-19 (a few samples of this study predate the infection). Cell type and time point are not known. This chain joins TRBV6-1 and TRBJ2-2, with 8 bases fitting TRBD1. The sequenced sample was PBMCs or a T cell subset sorted from them (not recorded which). The CDR3 nucleotides are TGTGCCAGCAGCGCCGACAGGGGAAGAGGGGAGCTGTTTTTT. Protein: CASSADRGRGELFF.